What follows are 3 T cell receptor beta chains derived from one specimen sequenced in a study of Graves' ophthalmopathy and Graves' hyperthyroidism. Amplification from RNA transcripts yielded the TCR beta CDR3 regions. A first-round RT-PCR used HTBI primers, followed by a second-round multiplex PCR. Each CDR3 protein is one row after TCRdb ran MiXCR on the multiplex PCR reads. Among approximately 540,000 distinct CDR3 sequences, 35% to 45% were seen once, and the ten largest hold roughly 4.5%. Sample: peripheral blood or thyroid tissue (not recorded which). The receptors derive from an adult man with Graves' hyperthyroidism.

Of note for this clonotype: This clone may be a read error of a much larger clone one base away. The chain has TRBV10-1 and TRBJ2-5; TRBD2 matches at 10 bases. Germline V gene lookup returns CDR1 WNHNN and CDR2 SYGVQD (reference sequence). CDR3 length equals 16 residues. Trimming removed 7 bases from V and 5 bases from J; junction bases left unmatched: 13. CDR3 bases: TGCGCCAGCAATCAAGCGGGGGGGACGTTCGAGGAGACCCAGTACTTC. Its protein is CASNQAGGTFEETQYF.

This rearrangement joins TRBV29-1 to TRBJ2-1, with D possibly matching TRBD2 (6 bases). Trimming left V 3 bases short and J 2 bases short, with 8 bases between. Germline loops: CDR1 SQVTM, CDR2 ANQGSEA. This CDR3 has 13 residues. CDR3 amino acids: CSVDGGTYNEQFF. The CDR3 DNA sequence: TGCAGCGTTGATGGGGGGACCTACAATGAGCAGTTCTTC.

This clonotype has at least ten counts. The chain links TRBV12-3 or TRBV12-4 to TRBJ2-5; D is perhaps TRBD1 (5 bases). V was trimmed by 7 bases and J by 4 bases, leaving 19 bases between them. The CDR3 has 15 residues. The CDR3 loop is CASNEPGREGETQYF. DNA of the CDR3: TGTGCCAGCAATGAGCCGGGCAGGGAAGGAGAGACCCAGTACTTC.